The next 26 T cell receptor beta chains were all read from a single sample in a study of T cells in Graves' hyperthyroidism and ophthalmopathy (dated by TCRdb to the late 2010s). The library was produced with multiplex PCR. Reads for this sample came from an Illumina HiSeq 2000. TCR beta CDR3 regions were amplified from RNA transcripts. A first-round RT-PCR of the TCR CDR3 used the HTBI primer set with the Qiagen OneStep RT-PCR kit. TCRdb's own reprocessing of the public reads used fastp at Q25 and MiXCR and kept productive beta chains. Rows are unified per CDR3 protein, each entry keeping the most common DNA and genes. The sample yields more than 550,000 distinct CDR3 sequences; around 20% were counted once. Roughly 17% of the sample is taken by the ten largest. The sample taken for sequencing was blood. These TCRs come from a woman aged 50 to 60 with Graves' hyperthyroidism that later progressed to Graves' ophthalmopathy.

This CDR3 is CASSPWASGGSLSYEQYF. As DNA, the CDR3 is TGTGCCAGCAGCCCCTGGGCTAGCGGGGGGTCTCTCTCCTACGAGCAGTACTTC. The V call is TRBV11-2, the J call TRBJ2-7; TRBD2 aligns across 11 bases. CDR1 is SGHAT and CDR2 is FQNNGV in the germline V gene. The CDR3 is made up of 18 amino acids. J lost 0 bases, V lost 5 bases, and 12 bases had no gene match.

In its sample, this clonotype was seen a few times. The rearrangement joins TRBV12-3 or TRBV12-4 to TRBJ2-3, with a weak D call TRBD1 (6 bases). V was pared by 6 bases and J by 4 bases, with 17 bases between. CDR3 size: 15 residues. The DNA of the CDR3 is TGTGCCAGCAGCCCCGAGCAGGGGTTGCCAGATACGCAGTATTTT. It codes for CASSPEQGLPDTQYF.

This clonotype occurred a few times. The genes are TRBV4-1 and TRBJ2-5; D might be TRBD2 (5 bases). Looked up from germline, CDR1 is MGHRA and CDR2 is YSYEKL. This CDR3 is 14 amino acids long. Trimming cost V 1 base and J 5 bases, with 11 bases left between them. In nucleotides, the CDR3 is TGCGCCAGCAGCCAAGGGGAGACGGGGGAGACCCAGTACTTC. Translation: CASSQGETGETQYF.

This clonotype was seen a few times. The genes are TRBV5-8 and TRBJ1-5; D might be TRBD1 (6 bases). V shed 2 bases and J shed 5 bases, with 17 bases lying between them. Germline lookup yields CDR1 SGHTS and CDR2 YDEGEE. The CDR3 contains 16 residues. The CDR3 bases are TGTGCCAGCAGCTTTTATACAGGGTACGGGTATCAGCCCCAGCATTTT. Protein sequence: CASSFYTGYGYQPQHF.

This clonotype has ten or more counts. The chain recombines TRBV20-1 with TRBJ1-1; TRBD1 might be the D (5 bases). The V and J ends lost 5 bases and 4 bases respectively, with 17 bases between them. This CDR3 spans 14 amino acids. In germline, CDR1 is DFQATT, CDR2 SNEGSKA (reference sequence). In DNA form, the CDR3 reads TGCAGTGCTGGTTCCGGGGCGCGGGGCACTGAAGCTTTCTTT. It is translated as CSAGSGARGTEAFF.

A word on this clonotype: A single base separates this from a much larger clone, so it may be a read error. The rearrangement links TRBV12-3 or TRBV12-4 to TRBJ2-1; D perhaps matches TRBD2 (6 bases). The V end lost 6 bases, the J end lost 8 bases, and 20 bases lay between the germline ends. The CDR3 sequence is 15 residues long. CDR3: CASSRPVALAHEQFF. DNA for the CDR3: TGTGCCAGCAGCCGGCCCGTAGCACTAGCTCATGAGCAGTTCTTC.

This chain connects TRBV27 to TRBJ2-2, with D perhaps matching TRBD2 (7 bases). CDR1 MNHEY and CDR2 SMNVEV come from the germline V gene (reference sequence). The length of the CDR3 is 17 residues. V was cut by 6 bases and J by 4 bases, with 21 bases left in between. The CDR3, as DNA: TGTGCCAGCAGCCCCCTTCTTGGCGGGGGCTCCACCGGGGAGCTGTTTTTT. Translating it yields CASSPLLGGGSTGELFF.

In its sample, this clonotype was seen a few times. With a much larger clone just one base away, this may be a read error. The chain employs TRBV2 and TRBJ1-2, with a weak D call TRBD1 (5 bases). The CDR3 has 14 amino acids. Per the germline V gene, CDR1 is SNHLY and CDR2 is FYNNEI. Deletions cut 11 bases from V and 4 bases from J, with 20 bases between. The CDR3 sequence is CAGDPKRLGYGYTF. CDR3 bases: TGTGCCGGGGACCCAAAACGTCTGGGCTATGGCTACACCTTC.

This clonotype was counted ten times or more. The chain employs TRBV6-1 and TRBJ2-7, with TRBD1 matching over 9 bases. This CDR3 has 16 amino acids. The J segment lost 3 bases and the V segment lost 5 bases, leaving 11 bases of the junction unmatched. CDR1 and CDR2 (germline): MNHNS, SASEGT. CDR3 region: CASSFDRDRVHYEQYF. The CDR3 DNA is TGTGCCAGCAGTTTCGACCGGGACAGGGTCCACTACGAGCAGTACTTC.

This clonotype has only a few counts. V and J are TRBV14 and TRBJ2-7; D is possibly TRBD2 (6 bases). This CDR3 contains 17 residues. V was pared by 2 bases and J by 0 bases, with 17 bases between. The germline gives CDR1 SGHDN, CDR2 FVKESK. The CDR3 bases are TGTGCCAGCAGCCAACATGGGAACCGGGAGAGCTCCTACGAGCAGTACTTC. Its protein is CASSQHGNRESSYEQYF. The full variable domain, with the rest looked up from reference TRBV14 and TRBJ2-7, is EAGVTQFPSHSVIEKGQTVTLRCDPISGHDNLYWYRRVMGKEIKFLLHFVKESKQDESGMPNNRFLAERTGGTYSTLKVQPAELEDSGVYFCASSQHGNRESSYEQYFGPGTRLTVT.

The sample holds a few counts of this clonotype. The J gene is TRBJ2-1, the V gene TRBV5-4; a weak D match, TRBD1 (5 bases). The CDR3 extends over 15 amino acids. Germline loops: CDR1 SGHNT, CDR2 YYREEE (reference sequence). Trimming took 0 bases from V and 5 from J, leaving 12 bases between them. The CDR3 bases are TGTGCCAGCAGCTTGGAAGGGGTCACCAACAATGAGCAGTTCTTC. Translating it yields CASSLEGVTNNEQFF.

This chain connects TRBV6-2 or TRBV6-3 to TRBJ2-7, with 10 bases that match TRBD1. Germline loops: CDR1 MNHEY, CDR2 SVGEGT. This CDR3 has 14 residues. V was pared by 5 bases and J by 5 bases, with 6 bases of the junction left unmatched. The CDR3 sequence: CASSVGTGVNEQYF. CDR3 in DNA: TGTGCCAGCAGTGTAGGGACAGGGGTAAACGAGCAGTACTTC.

V is TRBV20-1 and J is TRBJ2-7; D remains ambiguous. Per the germline V gene, CDR1 is DFQATT and CDR2 is SNEGSKA (reference sequence). The CDR3 is 12 residues long. Trimming cost V 6 bases and J 6 bases, with 15 bases left between them. This CDR3 reads CSAQGSVTEQYF. The CDR3 region has the DNA TGCAGTGCCCAAGGTTCGGTCACCGAGCAGTACTTC.

The genes are TRBV3-1 and TRBJ1-6; TRBD1 agrees at 11 bases. The CDR3 spans 15 residues. With 4 bases clipped from V and 10 bases from J, the junction kept 6 bases outside the gene matches. Germline CDR1 and CDR2: LGHDT and YNNKEL (reference sequence). CDR3 amino acids: CASSPPGQGESPLHF. The DNA of the CDR3 is TGTGCCAGCAGCCCGCCGGGACAGGGGGAATCACCCCTCCACTTT. Combining the CDR3 with reference TRBV3-1 and TRBJ1-6 gives the whole variable domain DTAVSQTPKYLVTQMGNDKSIKCEQNLGHDTMYWYKQDSKKFLKIMFSYNNKELIINETVPNRFSPKSPDKAHLNLHINSLELGDSAVYFCASSPPGQGESPLHFGNGTRLTVT.

This clonotype was found many times. The gene calls are TRBV2 and TRBJ2-1, with 8 bases identical to TRBD2. With V trimmed by 7 bases and J by 4 bases, 12 bases remained unmatched. This CDR3 region has 16 residues. Looked up from germline, CDR1 is SNHLY and CDR2 is FYNNEI. The CDR3 reads CASNPTGTSSYNEQFF. CDR3 nucleotides: TGTGCCAGCAACCCAACCGGGACTAGTTCTTACAATGAGCAGTTCTTC.

This clonotype was seen ten or more times. The chain carries TRBV12-3 or TRBV12-4 and TRBJ2-3, with D possibly being TRBD1 (6 bases). The CDR3 covers 14 residues. The ends were cut back, 4 bases at V and 1 base at J, with 9 bases in the middle. For the CDR3, the DNA is TGTGCCAGCAGTTCTTGGACAGGCACAGATACGCAGTATTTT. It translates to CASSSWTGTDTQYF.

This clonotype was seen once. This chain's CDR3 is CAWSLEGEKLFF. DNA for the CDR3: TGTGCCTGGAGTTTGGAGGGTGAAAAACTGTTTTTT. The chain carries TRBV30 and TRBJ1-4, with D hard to call. This CDR3 region has 12 residues. Trimming pared 2 bases from V and 7 bases from J, leaving 8 bases between. The germline V gene has CDR1 GTSNPN and CDR2 SVGIG (reference sequence).

Many counts were recorded for this clonotype. V is TRBV9 and J is TRBJ1-1; D remains unclear. V was shortened by 0 bases and J by 0 bases, with 6 bases between the two germline ends. This CDR3 is 14 amino acids long. Germline loops: CDR1 SGDLS, CDR2 YYNGEE. The CDR3 sequence is CASSVGTLNTEAFF. The CDR3 nucleotides read TGTGCCAGCAGCGTAGGCACCCTGAACACTGAAGCTTTCTTT.

This clonotype was seen repeatedly, ten times or more. The chain uses TRBV5-1 and TRBJ2-7, with TRBD1 identical over 11 bases. J lost 2 bases, V lost 4 bases, and 5 bases had no gene match. This CDR3 is 15 amino acids long. Per the germline V gene, CDR1 is SGHRS and CDR2 is YFSETQ. DNA for the CDR3: TGCGCCAGCAGCAGCCGGGGACAGGGGGCCTACGAGCAGTACTTC. Its protein product is CASSSRGQGAYEQYF.

This clonotype was counted only a few times. V usage is TRBV5-4 and J usage is TRBJ2-5; 9 nucleotides line up with TRBD1. Germline V gives CDR1 SGHNT, CDR2 YYREEE (reference sequence). The CDR3 contains 15 residues. The V and J ends lost 4 bases and 3 bases, in that order; junction bases with no gene match: 7. The CDR3 DNA reads TGTGCCAGCAGCCACAGGGGGCTGATGGAAGAGACCCAGTACTTC. Translated, it gives CASSHRGLMEETQYF.

The table lists this clonotype with a few counts. The genes are TRBV5-1 and TRBJ2-5; D is ambiguous. V lost 4 bases and J lost 5, with 15 bases in between. The CDR3 extends over 14 amino acids. Germline values: CDR1 SGHRS, CDR2 YFSETQ. The CDR3 loop is CASSGVRTRETQYF. DNA for the CDR3: TGCGCCAGCAGCGGGGTCCGCACCCGGGAGACCCAGTACTTC. Looking up the rest from reference TRBV5-1 and TRBJ2-5 gives the full variable domain: KAGVTQTPRYLIKTRGQQVTLSCSPISGHRSVSWYQQTPGQGLQFLFEYFSETQRNKGNFPGRFSGRQFSNSRSEMNVSTLELGDSALYLCASSGVRTRETQYFGPGTRLLVL.

The chain employs TRBV20-1 and TRBJ1-2; D unclear. This CDR3 is built from 10 residues. Germline CDR1 DFQATT, CDR2 SNEGSKA (reference sequence). V was trimmed by 5 bases and J by 4 bases, leaving 5 bases between them. The CDR3, as DNA: TGCAGTGCTCGAGGCTATGGCTACACCTTC. It codes for CSARGYGYTF.

This clonotype came up a few times. This rearrangement joins TRBV18 to TRBJ1-2; possibly TRBD1 for D (5 bases). The CDR3 runs to 14 residues. The ends were cut back, 3 bases at V and 3 bases at J, with 11 bases in the middle. Germline loops: CDR1 KGHSH, CDR2 LQKENI. The CDR3: CASSPIREDYGYTF. In DNA, the CDR3 is TGTGCCAGCTCACCGATCAGGGAAGACTATGGCTACACCTTC.

This clonotype was detected many times. The chain links TRBV5-5 to TRBJ1-4, with a tentative D call TRBD1 (5 bases). The CDR3 is made up of 15 amino acids. Trimming removed 4 bases from V and 7 bases from J, with 17 bases in between. Germline values: CDR1 SGHKS, CDR2 YYEKEE (reference sequence). Here the CDR3 reads CASSAGGGLGEKLFF. The DNA for the CDR3 is TGTGCCAGCAGCGCCGGGGGAGGCTTGGGTGAAAAACTGTTTTTT.

This clonotype was counted between two and nine times. The V and J genes are TRBV6-1 and TRBJ2-1, with 12 bases that match TRBD1. The length of the CDR3 is 15 residues. Germline CDR1 and CDR2: MNHNS and SASEGT. J was trimmed by 6 bases and V by 6 bases; bases with no gene match: 6. The CDR3 is CASSRDRGRFNEQFF. The CDR3 DNA reads TGTGCCAGCAGCAGGGACAGGGGGCGGTTCAATGAGCAGTTCTTC.

The chain has TRBV6-6 and TRBJ2-1; unclear D gene. Trimming left V 0 bases short and J 0 bases short, with 12 bases between. Germline assignment: CDR1 MNHNY and CDR2 SVGAGI (reference sequence). The length of the CDR3 is 17 residues. The CDR3 region is CASSYSIQALSYNEQFF. CDR3 sequence (DNA): TGTGCCAGCAGTTACTCGATACAAGCCCTCTCCTACAATGAGCAGTTCTTC.